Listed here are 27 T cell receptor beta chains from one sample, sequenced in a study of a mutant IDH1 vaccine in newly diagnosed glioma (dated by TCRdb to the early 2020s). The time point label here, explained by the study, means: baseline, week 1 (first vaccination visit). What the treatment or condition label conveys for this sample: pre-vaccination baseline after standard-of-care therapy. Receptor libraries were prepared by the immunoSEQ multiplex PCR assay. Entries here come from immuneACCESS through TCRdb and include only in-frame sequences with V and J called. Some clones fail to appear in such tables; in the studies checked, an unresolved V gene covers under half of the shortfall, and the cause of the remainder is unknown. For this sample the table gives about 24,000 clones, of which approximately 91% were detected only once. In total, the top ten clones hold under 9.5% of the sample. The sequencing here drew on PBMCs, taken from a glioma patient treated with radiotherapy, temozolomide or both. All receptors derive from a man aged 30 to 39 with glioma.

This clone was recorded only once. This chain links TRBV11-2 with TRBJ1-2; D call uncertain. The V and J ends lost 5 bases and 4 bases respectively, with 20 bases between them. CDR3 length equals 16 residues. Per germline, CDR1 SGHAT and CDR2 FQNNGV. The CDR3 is CASSLADQWSSYGYTF. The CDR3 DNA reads TGTGCCAGCAGCCTGGCCGACCAGTGGTCGAGCTATGGCTACACCTTC.

The CDR3 loop is CASSMVGGGHQPQHF. Here the CDR3 DNA reads TGTGCCAGTAGTATGGTGGGTGGGGGGCACCAGCCCCAGCATTTT. This chain uses TRBV19 with TRBJ1-5, with TRBD1 as a possible D gene (6 bases). Germline V gives CDR1 LNHDA, CDR2 SQIVND (reference sequence). V gave up 3 bases and J gave up 7 bases, with 16 bases separating them. The CDR3 has 15 amino acids.

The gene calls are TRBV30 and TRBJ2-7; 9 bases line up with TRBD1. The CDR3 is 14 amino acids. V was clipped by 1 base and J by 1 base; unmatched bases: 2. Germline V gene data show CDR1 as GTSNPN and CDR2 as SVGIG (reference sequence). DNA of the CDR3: TGTGCCTGGAGTGAGACAGGGGGTTCCTACGAGCAGTACTTC. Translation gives CAWSETGGSYEQYF.

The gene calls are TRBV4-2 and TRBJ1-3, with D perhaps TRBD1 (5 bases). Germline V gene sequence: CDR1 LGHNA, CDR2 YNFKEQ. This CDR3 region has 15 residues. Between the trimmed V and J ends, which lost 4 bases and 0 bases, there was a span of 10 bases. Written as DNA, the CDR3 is TGTGCCAGCAGCCGGCAGGGCGACTCTGGAAACACCATATATTTT. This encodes CASSRQGDSGNTIYF.

DNA of the CDR3: TGTGCCAGCTCACCACTAGCCGGTGCTCAGCCCCAGCATTTT. Its protein product is CASSPLAGAQPQHF. The chain has TRBV18 and TRBJ1-5; no clear D. V was trimmed by 1 base and J by 6 bases, leaving 10 bases between them. CDR1 is KGHSH and CDR2 is LQKENI in the germline V gene. This CDR3 has 14 residues.

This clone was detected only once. As DNA, the CDR3 is TGTGCCAGCAGTTTAGGGGGGAGGGGTCCCTACGAGCAGTACTTC. This codes for CASSLGGRGPYEQYF. The chain is built from TRBV27 and TRBJ2-7, with 7 bases matching TRBD2. The germline CDR1 and CDR2 sequences are MNHEY and SMNVEV (reference sequence). V shed 2 bases, J shed 2 bases, and the junction held 6 bases outside the gene matches. CDR3 length equals 15 residues.

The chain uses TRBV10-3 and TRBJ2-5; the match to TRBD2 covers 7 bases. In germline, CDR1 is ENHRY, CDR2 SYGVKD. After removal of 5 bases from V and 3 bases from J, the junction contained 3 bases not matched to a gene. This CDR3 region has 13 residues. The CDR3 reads CAISWTREETQYF. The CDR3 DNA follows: TGTGCCATCAGTTGGACTAGGGAAGAGACCCAGTACTTC.

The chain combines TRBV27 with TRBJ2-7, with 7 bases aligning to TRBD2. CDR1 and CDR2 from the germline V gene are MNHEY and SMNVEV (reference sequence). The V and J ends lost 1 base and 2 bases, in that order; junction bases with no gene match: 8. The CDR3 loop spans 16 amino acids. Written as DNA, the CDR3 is TGTGCCAGCAGTTTATTTCGGACTAGAAGGGCCTACGAGCAGTACTTC. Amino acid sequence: CASSLFRTRRAYEQYF.

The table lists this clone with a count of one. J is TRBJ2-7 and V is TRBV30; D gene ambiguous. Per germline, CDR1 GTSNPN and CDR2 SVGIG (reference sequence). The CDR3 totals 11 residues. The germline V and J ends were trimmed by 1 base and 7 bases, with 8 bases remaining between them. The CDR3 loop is CAWSAAREQYF. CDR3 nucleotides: TGTGCCTGGAGTGCCGCGCGGGAGCAGTACTTC.

CDR3 sequence (DNA): TGTGCCAGCTCACCTCCACCCACTAGCACAGATACGCAGTATTTT. Translating it yields CASSPPPTSTDTQYF. V usage is TRBV18 and J usage is TRBJ2-3; D call uncertain. With 3 bases removed from V and 0 bases from J, the gap between germline ends came to 10 bases. Germline V gives CDR1 KGHSH, CDR2 LQKENI. This CDR3 spans 15 amino acids. The full variable domain, in which reference TRBV18 and TRBJ2-3 provide the parts outside the CDR3, is NAGVMQNPRHLVRRRGQEARLRCSPMKGHSHVYWYRQLPEEGLKFMVYLQKENIIDESGMPKERFSAEFPKEGPSILRIQQVVRGDSAAYFCASSPPPTSTDTQYFGPGTRLTVL.

DNA of the CDR3: TGCAGCGCTGGAGGGGATGCCTACGAGCAGTACTTC. This gives the protein CSAGGDAYEQYF. J is TRBJ2-7 and V is TRBV29-1, with D perhaps TRBD2 (6 bases). The germline V and J ends were trimmed by 7 bases and 2 bases, with 12 bases remaining between them. Germline CDR1 SQVTM, CDR2 ANQGSEA. This CDR3 is 12 amino acids long.

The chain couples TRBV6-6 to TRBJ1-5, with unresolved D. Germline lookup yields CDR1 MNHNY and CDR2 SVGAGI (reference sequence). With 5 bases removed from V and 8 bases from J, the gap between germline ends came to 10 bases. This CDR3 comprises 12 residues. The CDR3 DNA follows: TGTGCCAGCAGTCCCCCCCTGGAGCCCCAGCATTTT. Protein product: CASSPPLEPQHF.

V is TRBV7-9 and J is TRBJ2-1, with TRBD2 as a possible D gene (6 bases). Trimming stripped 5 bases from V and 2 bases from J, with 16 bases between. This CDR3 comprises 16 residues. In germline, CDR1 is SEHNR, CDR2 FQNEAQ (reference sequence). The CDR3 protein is CASSLRAGGTYNEQFF. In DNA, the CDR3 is TGTGCCAGCAGCCTGAGGGCTGGCGGGACCTACAATGAGCAGTTCTTC.

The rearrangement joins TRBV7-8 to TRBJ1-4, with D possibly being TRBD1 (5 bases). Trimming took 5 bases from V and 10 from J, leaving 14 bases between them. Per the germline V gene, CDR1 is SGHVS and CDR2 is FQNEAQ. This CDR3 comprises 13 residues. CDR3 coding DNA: TGTGCCAGCAGCCTATTGAGTACAGGAAAACTGTTTTTT. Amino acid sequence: CASSLLSTGKLFF.

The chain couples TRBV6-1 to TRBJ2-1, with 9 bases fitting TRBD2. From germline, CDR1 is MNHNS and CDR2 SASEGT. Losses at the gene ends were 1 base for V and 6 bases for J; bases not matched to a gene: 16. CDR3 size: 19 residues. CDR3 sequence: CASSEEARGLAGSTNEQFF. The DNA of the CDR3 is TGTGCCAGCAGTGAAGAGGCAAGGGGGCTAGCGGGATCCACCAATGAGCAGTTCTTC.

The DNA of the CDR3 is TGTGCCAGTAGGCGGGACAGGGCCCCCTACGAGCAGTACTTC. Translated, it gives CASRRDRAPYEQYF. J is TRBJ2-7 and V is TRBV19; 9 bases agree with TRBD1. After removal of 6 bases from V and 2 bases from J, the junction contained 5 bases not matched to a gene. This CDR3 is built from 14 residues. The germline CDR1 and CDR2 sequences are LNHDA and SQIVND (reference sequence).

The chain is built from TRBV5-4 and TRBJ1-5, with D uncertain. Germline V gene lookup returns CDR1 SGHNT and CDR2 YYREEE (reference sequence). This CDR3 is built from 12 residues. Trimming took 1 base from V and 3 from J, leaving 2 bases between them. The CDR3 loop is CASSLYNQPQHF. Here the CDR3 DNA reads TGTGCCAGCAGCTTGTACAATCAGCCCCAGCATTTT.

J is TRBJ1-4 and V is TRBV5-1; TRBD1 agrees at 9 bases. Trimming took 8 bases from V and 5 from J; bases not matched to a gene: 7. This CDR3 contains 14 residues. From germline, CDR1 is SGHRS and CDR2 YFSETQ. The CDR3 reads CASRPGQGNEKLFF. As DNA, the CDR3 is TGCGCCAGTCGTCCGGGACAGGGCAATGAAAAACTGTTTTTT. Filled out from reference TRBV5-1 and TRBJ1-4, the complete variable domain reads KAGVTQTPRYLIKTRGQQVTLSCSPISGHRSVSWYQQTPGQGLQFLFEYFSETQRNKGNFPGRFSGRQFSNSRSEMNVSTLELGDSALYLCASRPGQGNEKLFFGSGTQLSVL.

CDR3 bases: TGTGCCAGCTCAACGGCCGAGGGGGCGCGGGAGACCCAGTACTTC. Protein product: CASSTAEGARETQYF. This chain connects TRBV18 to TRBJ2-5; 7 nucleotides agree with TRBD1. CDR1 is KGHSH, CDR2 LQKENI, per germline. The CDR3 consists of 15 residues. Germline trimming cut 5 bases from V and 5 bases from J; bases unmatched to any gene: 11.

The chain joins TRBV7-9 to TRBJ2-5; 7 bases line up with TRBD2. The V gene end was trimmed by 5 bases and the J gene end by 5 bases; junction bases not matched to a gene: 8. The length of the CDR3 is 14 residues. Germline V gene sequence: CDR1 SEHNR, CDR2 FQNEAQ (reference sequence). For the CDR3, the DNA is TGTGCCAGCAGCCCAGGGAGGGTCCCGGAGACCCAGTACTTC. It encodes CASSPGRVPETQYF.

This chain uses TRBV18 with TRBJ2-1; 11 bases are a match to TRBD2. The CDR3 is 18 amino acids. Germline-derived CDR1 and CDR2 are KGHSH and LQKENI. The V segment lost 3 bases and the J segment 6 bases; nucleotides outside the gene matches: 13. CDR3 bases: TGTGCCAGCTCACCCCAAACTCTACTAGCGGGAGTCAGCAATGAGCAGTTCTTC. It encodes CASSPQTLLAGVSNEQFF. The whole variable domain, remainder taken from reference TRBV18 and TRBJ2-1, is NAGVMQNPRHLVRRRGQEARLRCSPMKGHSHVYWYRQLPEEGLKFMVYLQKENIIDESGMPKERFSAEFPKEGPSILRIQQVVRGDSAAYFCASSPQTLLAGVSNEQFFGPGTRLTVL.

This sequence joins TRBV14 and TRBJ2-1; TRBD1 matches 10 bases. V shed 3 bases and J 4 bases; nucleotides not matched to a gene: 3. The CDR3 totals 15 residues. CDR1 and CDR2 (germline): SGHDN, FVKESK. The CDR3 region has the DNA TGTGCCAGCAGCCATAGGACAGGGGGTTACAATGAGCAGTTCTTC. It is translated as CASSHRTGGYNEQFF.

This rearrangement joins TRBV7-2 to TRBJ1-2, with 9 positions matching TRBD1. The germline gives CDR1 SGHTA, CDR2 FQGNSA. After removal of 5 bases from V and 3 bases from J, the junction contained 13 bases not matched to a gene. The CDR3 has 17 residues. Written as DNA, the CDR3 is TGTGCCAGCAGCCAACCTTCGGGGACAGGGAGTGACTATGGCTACACCTTC. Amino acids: CASSQPSGTGSDYGYTF.

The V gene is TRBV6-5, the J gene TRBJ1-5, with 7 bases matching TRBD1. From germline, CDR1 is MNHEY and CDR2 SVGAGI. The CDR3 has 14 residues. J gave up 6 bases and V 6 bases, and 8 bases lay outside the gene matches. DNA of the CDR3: TGTGCCAGCAGCGGTAGGGGGCTAGGTCAGCCCCAGCATTTT. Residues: CASSGRGLGQPQHF.

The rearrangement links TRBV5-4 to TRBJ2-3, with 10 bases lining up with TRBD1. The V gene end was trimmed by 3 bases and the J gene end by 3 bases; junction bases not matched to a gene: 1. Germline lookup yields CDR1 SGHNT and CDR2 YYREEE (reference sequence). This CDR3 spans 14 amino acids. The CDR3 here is CASSSGQGTDTQYF. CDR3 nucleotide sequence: TGTGCCAGCAGCTCGGGACAGGGGACAGATACGCAGTATTTT.

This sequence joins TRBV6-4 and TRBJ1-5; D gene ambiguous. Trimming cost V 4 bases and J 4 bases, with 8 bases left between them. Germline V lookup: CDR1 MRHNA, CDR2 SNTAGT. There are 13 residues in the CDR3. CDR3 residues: CASSAGENQPQHF. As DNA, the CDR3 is TGTGCCAGCAGTGCCGGAGAGAATCAGCCCCAGCATTTT.

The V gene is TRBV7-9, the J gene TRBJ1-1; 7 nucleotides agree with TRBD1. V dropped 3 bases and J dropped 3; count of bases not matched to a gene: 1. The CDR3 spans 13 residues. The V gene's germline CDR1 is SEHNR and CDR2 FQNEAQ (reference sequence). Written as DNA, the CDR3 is TGTGCCAGCAGCTTGACAGGGTACACTGAAGCTTTCTTT. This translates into CASSLTGYTEAFF. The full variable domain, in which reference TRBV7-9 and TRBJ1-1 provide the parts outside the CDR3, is DTGVSQNPRHKITKRGQNVTFRCDPISEHNRLYWYRQTLGQGPEFLTYFQNEAQLEKSRLLSDRFSAERPKGSFSTLEIQRTEQGDSAMYLCASSLTGYTEAFFGQGTRLTVV.